These T cell receptor beta chains were read from a single sample in a study of blood T cells in healthy people across ages. MiXCR, run by TCRdb on the 5' RACE reads, gives a single entry per CDR3 protein. The repertoire holds 1 million to 1.2 million distinct CDR3 sequences, with 35% to 40% as singletons. The sample consisted of blood. Every receptor here comes from a man younger than 35 in good health. CDR3s include the opening cysteine and the closing phenylalanine or tryptophan. A D gene is named only where the DNA matches it firmly. Size tells how often a clone was seen (once, few, many) or the class of an expanded clone, and some rows leave it out.

V	D	size	J	DNA	CDR3
TRBV7-2	.	.	TRBJ2-3	TGTGCCAGCAGCTTAGGTGGTCATCCGAGGGGAGATACGCAGTATTTT	CASSLGGHPRGDTQYF
TRBV20-1	.	few	TRBJ1-5	TGCAGTGCTAGGGAGACCGAAGCGCCCCAGCATTTT	CSARETEAPQHF
TRBV2	.	.	TRBJ1-1	TGTGCCAGCTGTGAGGCGGACCGGATGAACACTGAAGCTTTCTTT	CASCEADRMNTEAFF
TRBV25-1	.	many	TRBJ1-5	TGTGCCAGCAGTGAAAATAGCAATCAGCCCCAGCATTTT	CASSENSNQPQHF
TRBV4-1	.	.	TRBJ2-1	TGCGCCAGCAGCCGACCGCCCGCGGGCAATGAGCAGTTCTTC	CASSRPPAGNEQFF
TRBV25-1	TRBD1	few	TRBJ1-2	TGTGCCAGCAGTGAATTGAGACAGGGGGCAGGTGGCTACACCTTC	CASSELRQGAGGYTF
TRBV27	.	few	TRBJ2-3	TGTGCCAGCAGAAGGGGAGGGGGTACGCAGTATTTT	CASRRGGGTQYF
TRBV7-9	TRBD1	few	TRBJ1-1	TGTGCCAGCAGCTCCTACCGGGACAGATTCCGAGGGGGGACTGAAGCTTTCTTT	CASSSYRDRFRGGTEAFF
TRBV7-2	TRBD1	.	TRBJ1-2	TGTGCCAGCAGCTTAGCGACAGGGGCCGCACCCTATGGCTACACCTTC	CASSLATGAAPYGYTF
TRBV27	TRBD1	.	TRBJ1-1	TGTGCCAGCAGTGACAGGGGAGGGCTCACTGAAGCTTTCTTT	CASSDRGGLTEAFF
TRBV27	.	.	TRBJ1-5	TGTGTCAGCAGTAGTAGGGGATGGCAGCCCCAGCATTTT	CVSSSRGWQPQHF
TRBV5-1	.	.	TRBJ1-1	TGCGCCAGCAGCTCCGAGGGGTACACTGAAGCTTTCTTT	CASSSEGYTEAFF
TRBV6-2/TRBV6-3	.	.	TRBJ1-2	TGTGCCAGCAGTTACTCGGACACGCGGATGGGTGGCTACACCTTC	CASSYSDTRMGGYTF
TRBV10-3	TRBD1	.	TRBJ1-5	TGTGCCATCAGTGAGGGGACAGGGGATCAGCCCCAGCATTTT	CAISEGTGDQPQHF
TRBV5-1	TRBD1	.	TRBJ2-5	TGCGCCGGCAGCTCCACAGGGGGGTCCTACAATGAGCAGTACTTC	CAGSSTGGSYNEQYF
TRBV5-5	.	.	TRBJ1-1	TGTGCCAGCAGCTTGGCCCCCAGGGTCACTGAAGCTTTCTTT	CASSLAPRVTEAFF
TRBV3-1	.	few	TRBJ2-2	TGTGCCAGCAGCCAAGATAAGGCAACCGGGGAGCTGTTTTTT	CASSQDKATGELFF
TRBV5-6	.	.	TRBJ2-5	TGTGCCAGCAGCTTGGCACATGTAGAGACCCAGTACTTC	CASSLAHVETQYF
TRBV20-1	TRBD1	.	TRBJ2-7	TGCAGTGCTGGAATGACAGGGTCGGGAGAGCAGTACTTC	CSAGMTGSGEQYF
TRBV14	.	.	TRBJ2-3	TGTACCAGCAGCCAGGTCTTTAATACGCAGTATTTT	CTSSQVFNTQYF
TRBV7-2	.	many	TRBJ2-6	TGTGCCAGCAGCCCCCGCAGTTCTGGGGCCAACGTCCTGACTTTC	CASSPRSSGANVLTF
TRBV5-1	TRBD1	.	TRBJ2-4	TGCGCCAGCAGCTTGGCCAATGCCGGGACAGGGGAGGACATTCAGTACTTC	CASSLANAGTGEDIQYF
TRBV29-1	.	few	TRBJ2-2	TGCAGCGTTGAAGGGGGGAAGGGGGAGCTGTTTTTT	CSVEGGKGELFF
TRBV4-1	TRBD2	few	TRBJ2-7	TGCGCCAGCAGCCAAAAGAGTAGCGGGGTCTACAATGAGCAGTACTTC	CASSQKSSGVYNEQYF
TRBV30	.	once	TRBJ1-4	TGTGCCTGGAGTCCCCTCAACACTGAAAAACTGTTTTTT	CAWSPLNTEKLFF
TRBV5-1	TRBD1	few	TRBJ1-5	TGCGCCAGCAGCCCGGGACAGGGGGCCTCTGGCAATCAGCCCCAGCATTTT	CASSPGQGASGNQPQHF
TRBV7-2	TRBD1	many	TRBJ1-5	TGTGCCAGCAGCTTAAAGGGCAGGACAGGACAGCCCCAGCATTTT	CASSLKGRTGQPQHF
TRBV29-1	.	.	TRBJ2-5	TGCAGCGTTGGAGCAGCCCAAGAGACCCAGTACTTC	CSVGAAQETQYF
TRBV28	TRBD1	few	TRBJ1-1	TGTGCCAGCAGTTTATCGGCAGGGGGGTACACTGAAGCTTTCTTT	CASSLSAGGYTEAFF
TRBV4-2	.	few	TRBJ2-3	TGTGCCAGCAGCCCCTCCAGAAGGACAGTTACAGATACGCAGTATTTT	CASSPSRRTVTDTQYF
TRBV7-2	.	few	TRBJ1-6	TGTGCCAGCAGCTTAGTCGGCAGTGGGAGTGGTTCACCCCTCCACTTT	CASSLVGSGSGSPLHF
TRBV20-1	.	.	TRBJ1-1	TGCAGTGCTGGAGTTGGTGGGAAGAGGAACACTGAAGCTTTCTTT	CSAGVGGKRNTEAFF
TRBV12-3/TRBV12-4	.	once	TRBJ2-2	TGTGCCAGCAGTTTGAACATCTACGCCGGGGAGCTGTTTTTT	CASSLNIYAGELFF
TRBV6-5	.	.	TRBJ2-5	TGTGCCAGCAGTGTCGGACAGCTTATCGATGAGCAGTACTTC	CASSVGQLIDEQYF
TRBV29-1	TRBD1	few	TRBJ2-7	TGCAGCGAATCGGGACAGGGGGGGTCCTACGAGCAGTACTTC	CSESGQGGSYEQYF
TRBV20-1	TRBD1	once	TRBJ1-5	TGCAGTGCTACTTCACAACTTGACAGGGGCAATCAGCCCCAGCATTTT	CSATSQLDRGNQPQHF
TRBV12-3/TRBV12-4	TRBD2	few	TRBJ2-1	TGTGCCAGCAGACAAAGACTAGCGACCTACAATGAGCAGTTCTTC	CASRQRLATYNEQFF
TRBV10-3	TRBD2	few	TRBJ2-3	TGTGCCACCACCTTCTTAGCGGGGGGGTCCGGAGATACGCAGTATTTT	CATTFLAGGSGDTQYF